A single sample gave rise to the 12 T cell receptor beta chains below, sequenced in a study of identical twins. TCRdb processed the 5' RACE reads anew with MiXCR; each CDR3 protein has one entry. The sample has 400,000 to 550,000 distinct CDR3 sequences, 14% seen once. A further study also used this sample, focusing on yellow fever vaccine responses in identical twins.

The sequencing sample was made of CD4+ T cells sorted from blood. These receptors came from a woman under 30 in good health.

Only a few counts were recorded for this clonotype. The genes are TRBV7-9 and TRBJ2-1, with D maybe TRBD1 (6 bases). CDR1 and CDR2 (germline): SEHNR, FQNEAQ (reference sequence). There are 15 residues in the CDR3. Trimming left V 10 bases short and J 3 bases short, with 19 bases between. CDR3 nucleotides: TGTGCCACCGGGCAACAGGGTCCTAACTACAATGAGCAGTTCTTC. It is translated as CATGQQGPNYNEQFF.

This clonotype was counted a few times. J is TRBJ2-1 and V is TRBV5-6; D tentatively fits TRBD1 or TRBD2 (5 bases each). Germline V lookup: CDR1 SGHDT, CDR2 YYEEEE. The CDR3 has 18 amino acids. V shed 3 bases and J shed 2 bases, with 21 bases lying between them. The CDR3 DNA reads as TGTGCCAGCAGCTCCGTTCATTCCGAGGGGTCGGCCTACAATGAGCAGTTCTTC. This translates into CASSSVHSEGSAYNEQFF. Complete variable domain (other parts from reference TRBV5-6 and TRBJ2-1): DAGVTQSPTHLIKTRGQQVTLRCSPKSGHDTVSWYQQALGQGPQFIFQYYEEEERQRGNFPDRFSGHQFPNYSSELNVNALLLGDSALYLCASSSVHSEGSAYNEQFFGPGTRLTVL.

This clonotype was observed a handful of times. The CDR3 spells CASSIGDRITGELFF. For the CDR3, the DNA is TGTGCCAGTAGTATAGGCGACAGAATCACCGGGGAGCTGTTTTTT. The chain couples TRBV19 to TRBJ2-2; D is perhaps TRBD1 (5 bases). Trimming cost V 1 base and J 4 bases, with 10 bases left between them. The CDR3 loop spans 15 amino acids. Germline assignment: CDR1 LNHDA and CDR2 SQIVND (reference sequence).

This clonotype was observed at least ten times. The chain employs TRBV5-1 and TRBJ2-7, with TRBD1 as a possible D gene (5 bases). Germline assignment: CDR1 SGHRS and CDR2 YFSETQ. The CDR3 runs 13 residues. The V and J ends lost 4 bases and 2 bases respectively, with 10 bases between them. In DNA, the CDR3 is TGCGCCAGCAGCCCGGACATTGCCTACGAGCAGTACTTC. Amino acids: CASSPDIAYEQYF.

Many counts were recorded for this clonotype. The rearrangement joins TRBV4-3 to TRBJ2-3, with 10 bases fitting TRBD1. CDR1 LGHNA and CDR2 YSLEER come from the germline V gene. This CDR3 region has 18 residues. V lost 4 bases, J lost 0 bases, and 10 bases stayed unmatched. The DNA of the CDR3 is TGCGCCAGCAGCCGGGAGACAGGGGGCGTGGGTAGCACAGATACGCAGTATTTT. It translates to CASSRETGGVGSTDTQYF.

This chain connects TRBV3-1 to TRBJ2-7, with a possible D match to TRBD2 (6 bases). The CDR3 loop spans 16 amino acids. V gave up 3 bases and J gave up 0 bases, with 15 bases separating them. Per the germline V gene, CDR1 is LGHDT and CDR2 is YNNKEL (reference sequence). CDR3 sequence (DNA): TGTGCCAGCAGCCACTGGCGCGGGGAGACCTCCTACGAGCAGTACTTC. Translating it yields CASSHWRGETSYEQYF.

The table lists this clonotype with a few counts. The CDR3 DNA follows: TGTGCCAGCAGCCCACAGACAGGGTTGACCTACAATGAGCAGTTCTTC. Its protein product is CASSPQTGLTYNEQFF. The J gene is TRBJ2-1, the V gene TRBV7-6, with TRBD1 matching 7 bases. The J segment lost 2 bases and the V segment lost 5 bases, leaving 9 bases of the junction unmatched. Germline CDR1 is SGHVS and CDR2 is FNYEAQ. This CDR3 comprises 16 residues.

The sample holds many counts of this clonotype. The chain carries TRBV20-1 and TRBJ2-3; TRBD2 aligns across 8 bases. The CDR3 contains 14 residues. The V gene end was trimmed by 0 bases and the J gene end by 1 base; junction bases not matched to a gene: 0. Germline lookup yields CDR1 DFQATT and CDR2 SNEGSKA (reference sequence). The CDR3 reads CSARDSGGTDTQYF. The CDR3 DNA is TGCAGTGCTAGAGATAGCGGGGGCACAGATACGCAGTATTTT.

This clonotype was detected ten times or more. This sequence joins TRBV12-3 or TRBV12-4 and TRBJ2-2, with D tentatively TRBD1 (5 bases). V was shortened by 6 bases and J by 3 bases, with 14 bases between the two germline ends. The CDR3 is made up of 15 amino acids. The CDR3 region is CASSGPGLYTGELFF. The CDR3 DNA follows: TGTGCCAGCAGCGGTCCAGGGCTGTACACCGGGGAGCTGTTTTTT.

This clonotype was found a few times. This chain joins TRBV29-1 and TRBJ2-5, with 11 bases fitting TRBD2. V lost 6 bases, J lost 2 bases, and 2 bases stayed unmatched. The CDR3 is made up of 13 amino acids. The V gene's germline CDR1 is SQVTM and CDR2 ANQGSEA. Written as DNA, the CDR3 is TGCAGCGTAGGGACTAGCGGTCAAGAGACCCAGTACTTC. This sequence encodes CSVGTSGQETQYF. The complete variable domain, with remaining parts taken from reference TRBV29-1 and TRBJ2-5, reads SAVISQKPSRDICQRGTSLTIQCQVDSQVTMMFWYRQQPGQSLTLIATANQGSEATYESGFVIDKFPISRPNLTFSTLTVSNMSPEDSSIYLCSVGTSGQETQYFGPGTRLLVL.

This clonotype was seen at least ten times. The chain is built from TRBV20-1 and TRBJ2-3; 8 positions match TRBD2. V shed 6 bases and J 6 bases; nucleotides not matched to a gene: 14. From germline, CDR1 is DFQATT and CDR2 SNEGSKA (reference sequence). The CDR3 length is 15 residues. The CDR3 here is CSASGGSGDADTQYF. CDR3 coding DNA: TGCAGTGCCTCGGGGGGGTCAGGGGACGCGGATACGCAGTATTTT.

The chain couples TRBV4-2 to TRBJ2-7, with 8 bases lining up with TRBD2. Trimming at V came to 6 bases and at J to 1 base, leaving 8 bases not matched to a gene. CDR1 is LGHNA and CDR2 is YNFKEQ in the germline V gene. CDR3 length: 15 amino acids. The DNA for the CDR3 is TGTGCCAGCAGTTTCTCCGGGACTAGTTCCTACGAGCAGTACTTC. This codes for CASSFSGTSSYEQYF.